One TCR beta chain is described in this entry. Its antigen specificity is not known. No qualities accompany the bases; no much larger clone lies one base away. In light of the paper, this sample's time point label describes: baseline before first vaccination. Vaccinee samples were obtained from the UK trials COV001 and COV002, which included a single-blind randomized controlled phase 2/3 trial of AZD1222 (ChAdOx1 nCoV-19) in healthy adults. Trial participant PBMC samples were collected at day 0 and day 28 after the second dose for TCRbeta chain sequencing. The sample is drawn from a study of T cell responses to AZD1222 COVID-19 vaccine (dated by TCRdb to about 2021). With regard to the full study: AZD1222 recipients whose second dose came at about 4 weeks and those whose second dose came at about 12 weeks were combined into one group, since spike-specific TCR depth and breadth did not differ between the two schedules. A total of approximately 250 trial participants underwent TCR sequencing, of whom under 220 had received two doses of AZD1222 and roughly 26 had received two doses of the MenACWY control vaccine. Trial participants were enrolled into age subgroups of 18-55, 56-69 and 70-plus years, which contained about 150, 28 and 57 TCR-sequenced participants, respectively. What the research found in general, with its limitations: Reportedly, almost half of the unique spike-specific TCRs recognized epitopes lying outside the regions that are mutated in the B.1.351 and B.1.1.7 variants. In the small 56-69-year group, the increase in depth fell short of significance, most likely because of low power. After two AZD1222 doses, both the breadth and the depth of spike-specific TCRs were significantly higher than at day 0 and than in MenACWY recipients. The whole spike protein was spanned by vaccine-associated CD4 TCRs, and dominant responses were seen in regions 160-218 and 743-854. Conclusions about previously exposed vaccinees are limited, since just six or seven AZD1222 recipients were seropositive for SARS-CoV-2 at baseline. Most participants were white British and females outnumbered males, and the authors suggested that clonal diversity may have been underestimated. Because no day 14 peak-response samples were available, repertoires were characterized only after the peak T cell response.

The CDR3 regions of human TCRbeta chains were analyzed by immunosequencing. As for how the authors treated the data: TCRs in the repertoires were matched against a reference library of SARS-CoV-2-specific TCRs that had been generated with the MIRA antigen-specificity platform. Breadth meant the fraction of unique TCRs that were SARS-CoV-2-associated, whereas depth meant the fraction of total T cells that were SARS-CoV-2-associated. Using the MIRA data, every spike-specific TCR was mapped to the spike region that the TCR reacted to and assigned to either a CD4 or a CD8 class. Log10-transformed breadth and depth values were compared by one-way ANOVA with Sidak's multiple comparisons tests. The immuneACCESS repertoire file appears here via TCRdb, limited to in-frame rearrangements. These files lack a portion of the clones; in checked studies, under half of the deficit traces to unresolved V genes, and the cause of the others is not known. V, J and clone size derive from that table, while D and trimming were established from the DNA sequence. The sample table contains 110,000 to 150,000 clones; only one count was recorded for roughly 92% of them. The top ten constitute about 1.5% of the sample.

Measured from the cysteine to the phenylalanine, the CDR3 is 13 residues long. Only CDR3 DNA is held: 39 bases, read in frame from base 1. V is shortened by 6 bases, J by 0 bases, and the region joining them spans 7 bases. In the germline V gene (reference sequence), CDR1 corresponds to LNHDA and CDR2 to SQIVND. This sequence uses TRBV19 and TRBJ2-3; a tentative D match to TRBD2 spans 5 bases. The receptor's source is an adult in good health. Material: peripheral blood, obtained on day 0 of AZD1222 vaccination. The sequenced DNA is TGTGCCAGTAGCAGCGGTAGCACAGATACGCAGTATTTT. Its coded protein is CASSSGSTDTQYF.